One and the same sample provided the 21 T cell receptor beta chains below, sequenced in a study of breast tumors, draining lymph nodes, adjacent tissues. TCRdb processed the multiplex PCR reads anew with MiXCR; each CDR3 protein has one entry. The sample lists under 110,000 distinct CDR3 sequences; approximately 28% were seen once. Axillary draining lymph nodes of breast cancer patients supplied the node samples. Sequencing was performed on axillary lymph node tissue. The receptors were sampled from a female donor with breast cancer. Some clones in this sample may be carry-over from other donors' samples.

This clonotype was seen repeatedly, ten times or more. CDR3 sequence reads: CASSPRTELGSNQPQHF. The CDR3 region has the DNA TGTGCCAGCAGCCCGCGGACTGAATTGGGAAGCAATCAGCCCCAGCATTTT. The gene calls are TRBV4-2 and TRBJ1-5; no clear D. CDR3 length: 17 residues. Germline loops: CDR1 LGHNA, CDR2 YNFKEQ. V lost 4 bases, J lost 1 base, and 17 bases lay in between.

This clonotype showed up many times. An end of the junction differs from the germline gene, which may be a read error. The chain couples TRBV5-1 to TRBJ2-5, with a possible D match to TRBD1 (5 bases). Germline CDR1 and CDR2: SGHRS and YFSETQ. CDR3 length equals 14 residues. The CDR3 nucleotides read TGCGCCAGCAGCTTCCAGGGATCACAAGACACCCAGTACTTC. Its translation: CASSFQGSQDTQYF.

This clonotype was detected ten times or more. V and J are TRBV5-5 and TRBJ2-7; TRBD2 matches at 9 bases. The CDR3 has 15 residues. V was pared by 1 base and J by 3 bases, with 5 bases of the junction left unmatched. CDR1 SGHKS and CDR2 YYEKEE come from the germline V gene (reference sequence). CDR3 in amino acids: CASSLFFSGSYEQYF. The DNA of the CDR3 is TGTGCCAGCAGCTTGTTCTTTAGCGGGAGCTACGAGCAGTACTTC. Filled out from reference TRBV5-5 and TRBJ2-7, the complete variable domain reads DAGVTQSPTHLIKTRGQQVTLRCSPISGHKSVSWYQQVLGQGPQFIFQYYEKEERGRGNFPDRFSARQFPNYSSELNVNALLLGDSALYLCASSLFFSGSYEQYFGPGTRLTVT.

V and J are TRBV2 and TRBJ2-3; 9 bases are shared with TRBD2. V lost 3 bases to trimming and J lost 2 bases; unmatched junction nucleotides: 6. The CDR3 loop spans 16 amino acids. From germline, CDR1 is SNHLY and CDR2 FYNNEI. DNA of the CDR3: TGTGCCAGCAGTGAGGGAGCGGGAGGCCTCACAGATACGCAGTATTTT. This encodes CASSEGAGGLTDTQYF.

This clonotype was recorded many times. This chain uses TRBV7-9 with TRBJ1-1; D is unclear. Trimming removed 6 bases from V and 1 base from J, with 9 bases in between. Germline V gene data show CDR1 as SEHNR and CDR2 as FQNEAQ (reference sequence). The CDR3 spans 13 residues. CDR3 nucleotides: TGTGCCAGCAGTGACCACGGGAACACTGAAGCTTTCTTT. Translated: CASSDHGNTEAFF.

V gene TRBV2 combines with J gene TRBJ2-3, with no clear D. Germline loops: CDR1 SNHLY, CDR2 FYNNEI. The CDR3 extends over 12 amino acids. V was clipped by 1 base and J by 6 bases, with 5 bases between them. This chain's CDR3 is CASSEEGDTQYF. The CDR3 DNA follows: TGTGCCAGCAGTGAAGAGGGTGATACGCAGTATTTT.

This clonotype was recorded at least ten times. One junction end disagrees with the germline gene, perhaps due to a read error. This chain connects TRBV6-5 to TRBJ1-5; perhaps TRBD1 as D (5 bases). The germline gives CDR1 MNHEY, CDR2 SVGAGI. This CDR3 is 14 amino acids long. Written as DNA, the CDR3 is TGTGCCAGCAGTCACTCGCAGGGCGAGGGGCCCCAGCATTTT. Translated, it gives CASSHSQGEGPQHF.

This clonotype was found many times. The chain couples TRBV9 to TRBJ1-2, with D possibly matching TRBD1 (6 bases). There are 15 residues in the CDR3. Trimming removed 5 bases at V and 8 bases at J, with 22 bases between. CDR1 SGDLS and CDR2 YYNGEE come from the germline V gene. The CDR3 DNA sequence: TGTGCCAGCAGTCTAGGGGGGGCAGGAGGCGTCGGCTACACCTTC. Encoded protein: CASSLGGAGGVGYTF.

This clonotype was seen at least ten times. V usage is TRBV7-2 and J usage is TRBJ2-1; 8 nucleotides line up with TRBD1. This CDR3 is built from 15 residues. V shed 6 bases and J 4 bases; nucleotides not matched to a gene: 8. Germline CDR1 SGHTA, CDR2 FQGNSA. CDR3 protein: CASSYYGQGYNEQFF. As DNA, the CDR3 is TGTGCCAGCAGTTACTATGGACAGGGTTACAATGAGCAGTTCTTC.

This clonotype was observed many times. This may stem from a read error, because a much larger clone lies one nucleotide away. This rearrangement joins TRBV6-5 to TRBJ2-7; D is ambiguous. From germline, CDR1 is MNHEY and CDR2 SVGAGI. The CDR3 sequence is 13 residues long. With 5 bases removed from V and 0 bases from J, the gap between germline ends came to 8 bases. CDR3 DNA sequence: TGTGCCAGCAGTCGACTGACCTCCTACGAGCAGTACTTC. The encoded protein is CASSRLTSYEQYF.

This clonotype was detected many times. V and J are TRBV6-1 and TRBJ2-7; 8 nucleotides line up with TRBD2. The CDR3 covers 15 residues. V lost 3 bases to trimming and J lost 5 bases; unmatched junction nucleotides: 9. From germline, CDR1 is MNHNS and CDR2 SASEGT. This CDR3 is CASSEGSGGQDEQYF. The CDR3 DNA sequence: TGTGCCAGCAGTGAGGGCAGCGGGGGTCAGGACGAGCAGTACTTC.

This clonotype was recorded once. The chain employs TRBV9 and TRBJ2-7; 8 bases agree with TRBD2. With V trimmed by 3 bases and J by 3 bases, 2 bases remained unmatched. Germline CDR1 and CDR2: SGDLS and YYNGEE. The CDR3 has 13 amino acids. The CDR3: CASSGTSNYEQYF. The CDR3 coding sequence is TGTGCCAGCAGCGGGACTAGCAACTACGAGCAGTACTTC.

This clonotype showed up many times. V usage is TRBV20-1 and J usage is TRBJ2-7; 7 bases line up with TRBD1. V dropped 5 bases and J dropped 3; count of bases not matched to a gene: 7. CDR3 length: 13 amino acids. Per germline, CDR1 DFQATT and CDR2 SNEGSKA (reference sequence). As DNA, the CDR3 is TGCAGTGCTGGTCTGAGACAGGGCTACGAGCAGTACTTC. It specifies CSAGLRQGYEQYF.

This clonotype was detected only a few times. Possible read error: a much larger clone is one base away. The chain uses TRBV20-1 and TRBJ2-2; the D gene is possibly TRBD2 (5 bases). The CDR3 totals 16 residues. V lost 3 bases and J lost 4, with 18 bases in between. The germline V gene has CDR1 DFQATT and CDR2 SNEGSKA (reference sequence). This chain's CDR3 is CSASSMRASTTGELFF. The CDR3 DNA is TGCAGTGCTAGTAGCATGAGGGCGTCGACCACCGGGGAGCTGTTTTTT.

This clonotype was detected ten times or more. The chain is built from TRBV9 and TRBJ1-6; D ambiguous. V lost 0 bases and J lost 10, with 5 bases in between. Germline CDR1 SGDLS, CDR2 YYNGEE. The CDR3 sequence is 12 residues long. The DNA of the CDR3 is TGTGCCAGCAGCGTAGGGGTCTCACCCCTCCACTTT. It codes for CASSVGVSPLHF.

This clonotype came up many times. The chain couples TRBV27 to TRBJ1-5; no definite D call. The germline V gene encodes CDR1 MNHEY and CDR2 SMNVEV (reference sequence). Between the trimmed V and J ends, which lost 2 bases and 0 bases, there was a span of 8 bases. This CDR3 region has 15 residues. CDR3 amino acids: CASSLTQNSNQPQHF. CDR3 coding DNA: TGTGCCAGCAGTTTAACCCAGAATAGCAATCAGCCCCAGCATTTT.

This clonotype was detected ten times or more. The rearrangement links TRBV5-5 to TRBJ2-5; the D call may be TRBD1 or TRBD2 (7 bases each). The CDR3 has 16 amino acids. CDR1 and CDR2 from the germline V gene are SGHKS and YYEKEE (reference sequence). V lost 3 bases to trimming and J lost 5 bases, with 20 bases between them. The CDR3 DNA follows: TGTGCCAGCAGCTACCGTGGGGCAGGGGGGGGTGAGACCCAGTACTTC. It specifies CASSYRGAGGGETQYF.

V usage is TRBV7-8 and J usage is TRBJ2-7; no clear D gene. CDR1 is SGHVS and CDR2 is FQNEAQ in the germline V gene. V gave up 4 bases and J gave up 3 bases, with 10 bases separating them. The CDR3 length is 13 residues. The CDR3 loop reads CASSSSTVYEQYF. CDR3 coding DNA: TGTGCCAGCAGCTCATCGACTGTCTACGAGCAGTACTTC.

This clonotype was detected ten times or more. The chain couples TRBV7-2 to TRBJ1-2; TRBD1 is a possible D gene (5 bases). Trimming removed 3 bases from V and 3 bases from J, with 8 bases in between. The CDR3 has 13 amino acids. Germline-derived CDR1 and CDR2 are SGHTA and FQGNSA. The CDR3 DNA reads TGTGCCAGCAGCTTCGGGGCGGACTATGGCTACACCTTC. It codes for CASSFGADYGYTF.

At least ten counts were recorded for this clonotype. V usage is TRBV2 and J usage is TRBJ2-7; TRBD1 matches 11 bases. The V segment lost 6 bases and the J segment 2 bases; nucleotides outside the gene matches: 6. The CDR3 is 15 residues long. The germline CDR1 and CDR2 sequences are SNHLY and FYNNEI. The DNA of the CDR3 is TGTGCCAGCAGCTTAACGGGACAGGGGGCCTACGAGCAGTACTTC. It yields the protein CASSLTGQGAYEQYF.

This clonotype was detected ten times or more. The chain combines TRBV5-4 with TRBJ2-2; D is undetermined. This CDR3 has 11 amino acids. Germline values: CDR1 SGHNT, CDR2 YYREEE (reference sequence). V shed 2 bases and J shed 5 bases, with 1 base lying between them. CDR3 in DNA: TGTGCCAGCAGCTTTACCGGGGAGCTGTTTTTT. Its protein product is CASSFTGELFF.